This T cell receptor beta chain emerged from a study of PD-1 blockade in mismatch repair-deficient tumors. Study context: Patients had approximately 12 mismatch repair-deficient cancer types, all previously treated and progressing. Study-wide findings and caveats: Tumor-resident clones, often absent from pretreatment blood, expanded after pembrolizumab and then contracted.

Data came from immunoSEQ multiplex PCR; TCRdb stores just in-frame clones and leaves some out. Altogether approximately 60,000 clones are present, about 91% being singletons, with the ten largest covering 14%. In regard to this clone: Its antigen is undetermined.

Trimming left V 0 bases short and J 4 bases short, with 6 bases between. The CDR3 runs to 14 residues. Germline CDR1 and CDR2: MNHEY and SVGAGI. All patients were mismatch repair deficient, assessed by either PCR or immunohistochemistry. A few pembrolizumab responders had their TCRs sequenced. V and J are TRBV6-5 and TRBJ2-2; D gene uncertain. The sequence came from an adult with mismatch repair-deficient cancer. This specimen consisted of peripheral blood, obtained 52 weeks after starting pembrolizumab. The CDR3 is CASSYSDGTGELFF. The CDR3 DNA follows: TGTGCCAGCAGTTACTCGGACGGCACCGGGGAGCTGTTTTTT.